This TCR beta chain stems from a study of control samples from healthy donors and cancer patients (dated by TCRdb to the early 2020s). In the case of this clone: This receptor's antigen is unknown. The sample holds no much larger clone one base away, and base qualities are not on file.

Library creation used the immunoSEQ multiplex PCR assay. Drawn from immuneACCESS, this table holds only the in-frame rearrangements with V and J called that TCRdb kept. Clones are partly lost; checked studies trace under half to an unresolved V gene and leave the rest unexplained. Recorded for this sample are around 110,000 clones; about 88% of them occurred a single time. The ten largest account for about 2.5% of the sample. Germline trimming amounts to 5 bases on V and 7 bases on J, with 6 as the count of junction bases outside the gene matches. The germline V gene specifies SGHRS as CDR1 and YFSETQ as CDR2. The CDR3 numbers 14 residues from cysteine through phenylalanine. The only DNA kept is the CDR3, 42 bases in frame from the first base.

The receptor comes from a woman aged 70-85 years in good health. The sample taken for sequencing was blood. The receptor chain draws on TRBV5-1 and TRBJ1-4; TRBD1 fits 9 bases in the junction. CDR3 sequence: CASREDRGIEKLFF. The DNA reads TGCGCCAGCAGAGAGGACAGGGGTATTGAAAAACTGTTTTTT.